This TCR beta chain was retrieved from a study of T cells in Graves' hyperthyroidism and ophthalmopathy. Study results and limitations: Most thyroid clonotypes with frequency above 0.001 were detected in blood.

Amplification targeted TCR beta CDR3 regions from RNA transcripts. A first-round RT-PCR of the TCR CDR3 used the HTBI primer set. TCRdb analysed the multiplex PCR reads with MiXCR anew, one entry per CDR3 protein. The sample includes 490,000 or so distinct CDR3 sequences, more than 15% seen only once; the top ten take 25% to 30%. This clonotype was detected ten times or more. Its cognate antigen is unknown. CDR1 and CDR2 (germline): MDHEN, SYDVKM. This CDR3 is built from 16 residues. V lost 3 bases and J lost 2, with 14 bases in between. This receptor was taken from a woman in her twenties or thirties with Graves' ophthalmopathy. Sequencing was carried out using blood. The chain uses TRBV28 and TRBJ1-5, with D unclear. CDR3: CASSFPQSGGNQPQHF. CDR3 in DNA: TGTGCCAGCAGTTTCCCTCAATCCGGTGGCAATCAGCCCCAGCATTTT.